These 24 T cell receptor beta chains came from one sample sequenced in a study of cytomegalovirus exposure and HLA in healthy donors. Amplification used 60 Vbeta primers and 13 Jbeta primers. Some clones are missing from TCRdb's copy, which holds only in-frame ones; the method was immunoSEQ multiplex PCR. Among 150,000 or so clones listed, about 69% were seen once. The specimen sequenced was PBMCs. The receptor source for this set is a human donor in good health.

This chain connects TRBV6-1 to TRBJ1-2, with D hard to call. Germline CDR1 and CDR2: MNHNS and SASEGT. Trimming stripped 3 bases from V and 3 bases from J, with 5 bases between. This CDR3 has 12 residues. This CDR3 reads CASSESDYGYTF. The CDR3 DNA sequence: TGTGCCAGCAGTGAGTCCGACTATGGCTACACCTTC.

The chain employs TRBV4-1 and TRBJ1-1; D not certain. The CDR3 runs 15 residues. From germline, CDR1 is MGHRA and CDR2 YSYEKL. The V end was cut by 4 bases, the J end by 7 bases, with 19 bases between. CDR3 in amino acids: CASSPQRTVGGEAFF. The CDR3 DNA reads TGCGCCAGCAGCCCCCAGCGGACTGTGGGTGGTGAAGCTTTCTTT.

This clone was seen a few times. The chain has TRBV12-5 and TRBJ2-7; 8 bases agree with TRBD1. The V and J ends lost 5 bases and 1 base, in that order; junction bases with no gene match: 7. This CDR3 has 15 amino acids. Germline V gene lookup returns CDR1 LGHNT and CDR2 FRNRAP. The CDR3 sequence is CASGMAQGGSYEQYF. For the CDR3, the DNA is TGTGCTAGTGGTATGGCACAGGGGGGTTCCTACGAGCAGTACTTC.

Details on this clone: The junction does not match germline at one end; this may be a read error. Written as DNA, the CDR3 is TGTGCCAGCAGTTACGGACCGGGGAACACTGAAGCTTCCTTT. Protein: CASSYGPGNTEASF. The chain links TRBV6-6 to TRBJ1-1; D is undetermined. The CDR3 length is 14 residues. Looked up from germline, CDR1 is MNHNY and CDR2 is SVGAGI (reference sequence).

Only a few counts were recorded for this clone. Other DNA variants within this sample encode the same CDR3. CDR3 in amino acids: CAWSVQGNQPQHF. For the CDR3, the DNA is TGTGCCTGGAGTGTACAGGGGAATCAGCCCCAGCATTTT. The rearrangement joins TRBV30 to TRBJ1-5, with 7 bases fitting TRBD1. In germline, CDR1 is GTSNPN, CDR2 SVGIG (reference sequence). Trimming cost V 0 bases and J 4 bases; bases outside gene matches: 0. CDR3 length: 13 residues.

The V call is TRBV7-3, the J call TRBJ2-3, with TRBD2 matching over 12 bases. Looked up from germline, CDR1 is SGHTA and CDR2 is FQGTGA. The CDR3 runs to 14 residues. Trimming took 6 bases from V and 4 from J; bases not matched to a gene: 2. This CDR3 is CASSSSGGADTQYF. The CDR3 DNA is TGTGCCAGCAGTTCTAGCGGGGGGGCAGATACGCAGTATTTT.

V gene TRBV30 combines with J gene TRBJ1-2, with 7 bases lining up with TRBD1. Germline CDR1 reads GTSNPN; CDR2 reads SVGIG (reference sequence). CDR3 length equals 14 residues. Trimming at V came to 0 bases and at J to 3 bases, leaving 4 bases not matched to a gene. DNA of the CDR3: TGTGCCTGGAGTGTCCTGGACAGGTACTATGGCTACACCTTC. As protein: CAWSVLDRYYGYTF.

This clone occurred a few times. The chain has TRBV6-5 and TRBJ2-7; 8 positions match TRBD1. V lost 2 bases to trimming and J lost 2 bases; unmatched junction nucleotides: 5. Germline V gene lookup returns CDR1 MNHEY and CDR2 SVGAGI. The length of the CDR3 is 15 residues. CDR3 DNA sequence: TGTGCCAGCAGTTACGGCGGACAGGGAACCTACGAGCAGTACTTC. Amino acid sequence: CASSYGGQGTYEQYF.

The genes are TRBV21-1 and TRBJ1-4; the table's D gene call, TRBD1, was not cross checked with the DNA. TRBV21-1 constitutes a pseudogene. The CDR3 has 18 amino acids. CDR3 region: CASSKYGATGNIVGKLFF. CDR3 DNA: TGTGCCAGCAGCAAATACGGCGCGACAGGGAACATTGTTGGAAAACTGTTTTTT.

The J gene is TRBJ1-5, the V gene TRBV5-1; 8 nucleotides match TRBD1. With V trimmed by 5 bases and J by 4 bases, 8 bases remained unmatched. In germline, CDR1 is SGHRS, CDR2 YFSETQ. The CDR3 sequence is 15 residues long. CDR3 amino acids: CASSLDRGENQPQHF. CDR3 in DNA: TGCGCCAGCAGTCTTGACAGGGGAGAGAATCAGCCCCAGCATTTT.

The CDR3 DNA reads as TGTGCCAGCAGTGTAGCGGGGGGGAACACCATATATTTT. This gives the protein CASSVAGGNTIYF. The chain uses TRBV2 and TRBJ1-3; a weak D match, TRBD1 (5 bases). The CDR3 sequence is 13 residues long. Germline V gene lookup returns CDR1 SNHLY and CDR2 FYNNEI. V was pared by 4 bases and J by 7 bases, with 11 bases between.

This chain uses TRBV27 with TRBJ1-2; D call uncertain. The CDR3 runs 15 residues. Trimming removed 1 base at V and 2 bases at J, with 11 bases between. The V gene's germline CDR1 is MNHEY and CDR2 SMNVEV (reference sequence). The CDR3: CASSLYSQSNYGYTF. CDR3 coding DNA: TGTGCCAGCAGTTTATACAGTCAGTCCAACTATGGCTACACCTTC.

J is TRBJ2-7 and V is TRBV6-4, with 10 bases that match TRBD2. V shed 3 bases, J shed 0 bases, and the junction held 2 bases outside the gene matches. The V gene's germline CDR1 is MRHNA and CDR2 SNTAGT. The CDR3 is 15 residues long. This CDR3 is CASSELAGASYEQYF. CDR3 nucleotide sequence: TGTGCCAGCAGTGAGCTAGCGGGGGCCTCCTACGAGCAGTACTTC.

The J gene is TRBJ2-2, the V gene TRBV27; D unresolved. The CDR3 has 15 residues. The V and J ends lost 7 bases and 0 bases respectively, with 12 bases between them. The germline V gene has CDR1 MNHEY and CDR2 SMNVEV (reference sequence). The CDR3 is CASNEQPANTGELFF. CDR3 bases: TGTGCCAGCAATGAACAGCCTGCGAACACCGGGGAGCTGTTTTTT.

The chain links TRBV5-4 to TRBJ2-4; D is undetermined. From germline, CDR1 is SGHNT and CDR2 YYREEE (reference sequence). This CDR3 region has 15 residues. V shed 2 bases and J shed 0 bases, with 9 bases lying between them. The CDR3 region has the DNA TGTGCCAGCAGCTTATCGAACAAAGCCAAAAACATTCAGTACTTC. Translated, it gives CASSLSNKAKNIQYF.

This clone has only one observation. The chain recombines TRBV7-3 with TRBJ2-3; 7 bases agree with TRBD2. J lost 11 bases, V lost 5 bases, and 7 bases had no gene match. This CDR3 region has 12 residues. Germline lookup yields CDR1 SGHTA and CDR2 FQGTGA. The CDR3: CASSRAGEKQYF. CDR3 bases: TGTGCCAGCAGCAGGGCGGGAGAGAAGCAGTATTTT. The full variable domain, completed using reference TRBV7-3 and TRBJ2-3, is GAGVSQTPSNKVTEKGKYVELRCDPISGHTALYWYRQSLGQGPEFLIYFQGTGAADDSGLPNDRFFAVRPEGSVSTLKIQRTERGDSAVYLCASSRAGEKQYFGPGTRLTVL.

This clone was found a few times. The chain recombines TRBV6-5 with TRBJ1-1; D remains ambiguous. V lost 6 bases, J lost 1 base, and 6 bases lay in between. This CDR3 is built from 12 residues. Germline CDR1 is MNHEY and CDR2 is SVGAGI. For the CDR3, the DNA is TGTGCCAGCAGCCTCAGGAACACTGAAGCTTTCTTT. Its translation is CASSLRNTEAFF.

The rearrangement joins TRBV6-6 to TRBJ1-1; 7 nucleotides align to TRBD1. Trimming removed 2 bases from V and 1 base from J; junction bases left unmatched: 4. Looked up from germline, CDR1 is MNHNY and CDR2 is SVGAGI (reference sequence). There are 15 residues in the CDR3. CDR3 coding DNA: TGTGCCAGCAGTTACACAGGGGCTGGGAACACTGAAGCTTTCTTT. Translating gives CASSYTGAGNTEAFF.

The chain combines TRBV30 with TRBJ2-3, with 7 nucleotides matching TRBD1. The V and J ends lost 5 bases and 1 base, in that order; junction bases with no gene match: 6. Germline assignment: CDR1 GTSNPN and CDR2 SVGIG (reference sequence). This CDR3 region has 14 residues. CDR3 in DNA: TGTGCCTGGGTGGCGCAGGGGGGCACAGATACGCAGTATTTT. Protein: CAWVAQGGTDTQYF.

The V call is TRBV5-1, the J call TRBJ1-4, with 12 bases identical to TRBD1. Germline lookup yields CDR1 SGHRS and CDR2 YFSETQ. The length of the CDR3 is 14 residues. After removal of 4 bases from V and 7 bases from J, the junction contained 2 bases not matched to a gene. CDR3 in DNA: TGCGCCAGCAGCGGGGACAGGGGGCGTGAAAAACTGTTTTTT. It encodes CASSGDRGREKLFF.

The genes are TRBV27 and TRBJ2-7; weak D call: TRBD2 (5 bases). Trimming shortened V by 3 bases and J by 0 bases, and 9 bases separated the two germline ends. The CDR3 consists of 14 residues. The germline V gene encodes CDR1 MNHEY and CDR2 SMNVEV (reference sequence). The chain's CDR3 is CASSFRGTSYEQYF. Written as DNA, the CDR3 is TGTGCCAGCAGTTTCCGGGGAACCTCCTACGAGCAGTACTTC.

CDR3 amino acids: CASTADRGTEAFF. In DNA, the CDR3 is TGTGCCAGTACCGCGGACAGGGGAACTGAAGCTTTCTTT. The chain carries TRBV19 and TRBJ1-1; 9 positions agree with TRBD1. Germline-derived CDR1 and CDR2 are LNHDA and SQIVND (reference sequence). With V trimmed by 7 bases and J by 5 bases, 5 bases remained unmatched. The CDR3 has 13 residues.

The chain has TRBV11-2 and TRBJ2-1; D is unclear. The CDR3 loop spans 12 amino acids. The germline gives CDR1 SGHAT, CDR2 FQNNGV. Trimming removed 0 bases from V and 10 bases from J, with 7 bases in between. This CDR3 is CASSLEETEQFF. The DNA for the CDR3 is TGTGCCAGCAGCTTAGAAGAGACAGAGCAGTTCTTC.

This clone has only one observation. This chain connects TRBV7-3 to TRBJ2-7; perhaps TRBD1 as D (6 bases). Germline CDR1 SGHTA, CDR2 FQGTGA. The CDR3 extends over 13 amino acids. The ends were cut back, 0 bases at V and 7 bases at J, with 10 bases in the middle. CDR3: CASSLTGGGEQYF. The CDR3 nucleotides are TGTGCCAGCAGCTTAACAGGGGGTGGGGAGCAGTACTTC.